This TCR beta chain was recovered during a study of OX40 agonist ivuxolimab in advanced cancers. Study overall: Every patient in dose escalation had hepatocellular carcinoma, melanoma, renal cell or head and neck cancer. The dose-escalation cohort was roughly 83% male, with a mean age of about 60 years, ranging roughly 20 to 90. Notes on the study in general: Researchers report that CD8+ T cells had, on average, more expanded clones than CD4+. The 0.1-3.0 mg/kg partial responders had among the lowest clonal expansion.

Using immunoSEQ multiplex PCR, the repertoire was profiled, and TCRdb retains in-frame clones only, with some absent. The data show 70,000 to 80,000 clones, around nine tenths seen once. Trimming stripped 2 bases from V and 6 bases from J, with 12 bases between. CDR1 and CDR2 (germline): SGHVS, FQNEAQ. The CDR3 covers 14 residues. Concerning this clone itself: The antigen remains unidentified.

The genes are TRBV7-8 and TRBJ2-3; no clear D. This TCR came from an adult with an advanced solid tumor such as melanoma, head and neck, liver or kidney cancer. The sample was CD4+ or CD8+ T cells sorted from blood, taken in a trial of the OX40 agonist ivuxolimab. CDR3 region: CASSLSRYMDTQYF. The CDR3 DNA reads TGTGCCAGCAGCTTATCACGTTACATGGATACGCAGTATTTT.